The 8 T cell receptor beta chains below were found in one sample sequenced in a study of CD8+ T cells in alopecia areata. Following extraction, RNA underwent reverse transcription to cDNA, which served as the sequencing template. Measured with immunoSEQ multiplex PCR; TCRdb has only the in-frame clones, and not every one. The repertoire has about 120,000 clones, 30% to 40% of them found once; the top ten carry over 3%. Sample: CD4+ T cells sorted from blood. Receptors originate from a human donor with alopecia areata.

CDR3 DNA: TGTGCCAGCAGTTCGCGGGACAAGGGCTTTGATACGCAGTATTTT. Translating it yields CASSSRDKGFDTQYF. The V and J genes are TRBV27 and TRBJ2-3; D is possibly TRBD1 or TRBD2 (6 bases each). The germline V gene has CDR1 MNHEY and CDR2 SMNVEV (reference sequence). The length of the CDR3 is 15 residues. V was cut by 4 bases and J by 6 bases, with 17 bases left in between.

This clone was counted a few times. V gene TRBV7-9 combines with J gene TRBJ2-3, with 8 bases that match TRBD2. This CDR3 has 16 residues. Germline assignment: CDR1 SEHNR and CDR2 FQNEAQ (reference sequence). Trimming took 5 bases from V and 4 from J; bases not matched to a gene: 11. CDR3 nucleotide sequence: TGTGCCAGCAGCCCTCCCGGGGCGCGGGGGGCAGATACGCAGTATTTT. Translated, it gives CASSPPGARGADTQYF.

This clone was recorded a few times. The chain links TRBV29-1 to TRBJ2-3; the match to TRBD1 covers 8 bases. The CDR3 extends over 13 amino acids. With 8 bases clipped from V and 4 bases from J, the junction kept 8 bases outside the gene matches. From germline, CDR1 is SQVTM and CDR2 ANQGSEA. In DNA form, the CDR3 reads TGCAGCACGGACAGGGCCACCGCAGATACGCAGTATTTT. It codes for CSTDRATADTQYF.

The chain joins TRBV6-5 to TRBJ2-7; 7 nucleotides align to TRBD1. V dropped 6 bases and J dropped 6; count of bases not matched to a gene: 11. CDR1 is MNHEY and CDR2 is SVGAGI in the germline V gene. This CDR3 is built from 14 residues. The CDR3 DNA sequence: TGTGCCAGCAGGGAAACGCGACAGGGTACCGAGCAGTACTTC. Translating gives CASRETRQGTEQYF.

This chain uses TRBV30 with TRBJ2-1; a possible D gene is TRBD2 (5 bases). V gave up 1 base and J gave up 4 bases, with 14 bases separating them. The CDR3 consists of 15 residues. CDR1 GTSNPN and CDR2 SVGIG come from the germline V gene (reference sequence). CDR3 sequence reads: CAWSGGGPRYNEQFF. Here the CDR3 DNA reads TGTGCCTGGAGTGGAGGCGGGCCGCGTTACAATGAGCAGTTCTTC.

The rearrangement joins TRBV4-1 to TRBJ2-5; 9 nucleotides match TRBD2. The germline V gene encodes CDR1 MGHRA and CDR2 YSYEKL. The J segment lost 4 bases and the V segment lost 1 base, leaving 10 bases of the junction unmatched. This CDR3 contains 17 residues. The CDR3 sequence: CASSQGRRTSESETQYF. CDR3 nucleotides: TGCGCCAGCAGCCAAGGAAGACGGACTAGCGAATCAGAGACCCAGTACTTC.

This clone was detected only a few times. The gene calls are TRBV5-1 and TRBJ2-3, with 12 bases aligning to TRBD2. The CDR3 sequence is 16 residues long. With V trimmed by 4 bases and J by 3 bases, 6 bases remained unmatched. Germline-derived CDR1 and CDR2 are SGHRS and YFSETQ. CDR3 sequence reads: CASSPRTSGETDTQYF. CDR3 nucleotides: TGCGCCAGCAGCCCTAGGACTAGCGGGGAGACAGATACGCAGTATTTT.

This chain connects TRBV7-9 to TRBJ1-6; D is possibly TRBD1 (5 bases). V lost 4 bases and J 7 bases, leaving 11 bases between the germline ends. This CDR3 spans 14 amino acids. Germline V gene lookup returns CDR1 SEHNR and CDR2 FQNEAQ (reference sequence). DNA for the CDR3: TGTGCCAGCAGCTCCGGGACTTTCAATTCACCCCTCCACTTT. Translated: CASSSGTFNSPLHF.